This T cell receptor beta chain was identified during a study of tumor-infiltrating lymphocytes in primary liver carcinoma. Looking at the study overall: Patients comprised men and women whose ages fell between 30 and 69 years. General study results and limits: Appearing in all five tumor regions was true of only about 8-25% of top clones. Tumor region pairs outstripped tumor-adjacent and tumor-blood pairs in overlap.

Joint extraction of RNA and DNA used roughly 17-32 mg of bulk tissue that was unsorted. About this clonotype itself: Its antigen is as yet unknown.

Germline lookup yields CDR1 MNHNY and CDR2 SVGAGI (reference sequence). The CDR3 runs to 13 residues. The researchers produced TCR beta cDNA from 450 to 600 ng total RNA with a constant-region primer. Libraries for TCR beta were built through three nested multiplex PCR rounds, which together made up a slightly modified ARM-PCR procedure. In the first two PCR rounds, TRBV1-TRBV30 forward primers were paired with a C-beta reverse primer, and each round lasted nine to ten cycles. In TCRdb, the multiplex PCR reads were re-called with MiXCR into one record per CDR3 protein. The repertoire holds about 50,000 distinct CDR3 sequences, approximately 80% seen once, with around a quarter in the top ten.

The clonotype was recovered from a middle-aged man with primary liver carcinoma and hepatitis B virus infection. The specimen sequenced was liver tumor tissue from sampling region 5. Subset described: tumor region T5, tumor centre. The chain links TRBV6-6 to TRBJ1-1, with a tentative D call TRBD1 (6 bases). DNA of the CDR3: TGTAGCAGCAGCACAGGGTGGACTACTGAAGCTTTCTTT. Translating it yields CSSSTGWTTEAFF.